The clone carrying this T cell receptor beta chain was seen at least ten times. The sample comes from a study of spatial heterogeneity in lung cancer. Germline lookup yields CDR1 MNHNS and CDR2 SASEGT. The CDR3 has 14 amino acids. V was pared by 6 bases and J by 5 bases, with 6 bases of the junction left unmatched. Noted time point: sample taken at primary tumor resection. Whole RNA obtained from tumor, nontumor lung or frozen PBMC underwent sequencing without sorting. TCRdb reanalysed the 5' RACE reads using MiXCR and keeps one entry per CDR3 protein. This table holds about 38,000 distinct CDR3 sequences, 7.5% found once.

This receptor was taken from a male donor with early-stage non-small cell lung cancer. The sample in question was PBMCs, obtained at surgery. The chain combines TRBV6-1 with TRBJ1-5, with 8 positions matching TRBD1. The CDR3 DNA reads as TGTGCCAGCAGGACAGGGGATGGGCATCAGCCCCAGCATTTT. As protein: CASRTGDGHQPQHF.